The clone carrying this T cell receptor beta chain appeared a few times. The sample's time point: newly diagnosed GD, antithyroid drugs for less than 3 months. Scientists built the TCR library using RNA that was extracted from PBMCs. Germline V CDR1 and CDR2: SEHNR, FQNEAQ (reference sequence). V lost 1 base, J lost 2 bases, and 8 bases lay in between. The length of the CDR3 is 14 residues. Assembly of TCR beta libraries relied on iRepertoire HTBI primers together with Arm-PCR of CDR3 regions. A single record per CDR3 protein comes from TCRdb applying MiXCR to the multiplex PCR reads. This sample yields 320,000 or so distinct CDR3 sequences, of which over 15% are seen a single time; about 38% belongs to the top ten. The data were obtained in a study of regulatory T cells in long-lasting Graves disease.

The clonotype comes from a female donor with Graves disease. The material was peripheral blood mononuclear cells (PBMCs), obtained at new diagnosis, from a patient treated with antithyroid drugs. V usage is TRBV7-9 and J usage is TRBJ1-2; perhaps TRBD1 as D (5 bases). The CDR3 nucleotides read TGTGCCAGCAGCTTAGGGGGCGTAAACTATGGCTACACCTTC. Amino acids: CASSLGGVNYGYTF.